The rows below give T cell receptor beta chains drawn from one sample of a study of blood T cell repertoires in COVID-19. Here immunoSEQ multiplex PCR was the method, and the copy in TCRdb shows in-frame clones only, minus some. The sample includes 200,000 to 300,000 clones, about 85% of them seen just once. Source material: peripheral blood. The receptors shown here come from a man in his 60s with acute or convalescent COVID-19. Both conserved end residues are part of each CDR3. D genes are given only for firm matches. Part of the rows lack a size; the others show once, few, many or a class for expanded clones.

d_gene	v_gene	j_gene	abundance	CDR3aa	CDR3nt
TRBD2	TRBV6-1	TRBJ2-2	once	CASSESFGTSANTGELFF	TGTGCCAGCAGTGAATCCTTCGGGACTAGCGCGAACACCGGGGAGCTGTTTTTT
TRBD1	TRBV7-9	TRBJ2-7	.	CASSPGTGWSYEQYF	TGTGCCAGCAGCCCCGGGACAGGGTGGTCCTACGAGCAGTACTTC
TRBD1	TRBV4-1	TRBJ1-2	.	CASSQGTGEGYTF	TGCGCCAGCAGCCAAGGGACAGGGGAGGGCTACACCTTC
TRBD1	TRBV29-1	TRBJ2-7	.	CSVGDRGHEQYF	TGCAGCGTTGGGGACAGGGGCCACGAGCAGTACTTC
TRBD2	TRBV19	TRBJ2-1	.	CASTRTSGNSYNEQFF	TGTGCCAGTACCCGGACTAGCGGGAACTCCTACAATGAGCAGTTCTTC
TRBD1	TRBV5-1	TRBJ2-1	.	CASSFWAGTDHGNEQFF	TGCGCCAGCAGCTTCTGGGCCGGGACAGACCACGGCAATGAGCAGTTCTTC
TRBD1	TRBV29-1	TRBJ2-3	.	CSVQTGDTQYF	TGCAGCGTTCAGACAGGGGATACGCAGTATTTT
.	TRBV28	TRBJ1-1	few	CASSLLRGIVAFF	TGTGCCAGCAGTTTATTACGGGGAATCGTAGCTTTCTTT
TRBD1	TRBV28	TRBJ1-1	.	CASSLPGGGLAFF	TGTGCCAGCAGTTTACCAGGGGGCGGATTGGCTTTCTTT
TRBD1	TRBV18	TRBJ1-1	.	CASSPRGQDTEAFF	TGTGCCAGCTCACCACGCGGACAGGACACTGAAGCTTTCTTT
TRBD2	TRBV6-2/TRBV6-3	TRBJ2-3	.	CASSYGAGGSTDTQYF	TGTGCCAGCAGTTACGGGGCGGGGGGGAGCACAGATACGCAGTATTTT
.	TRBV28	TRBJ1-2	few	CASSLRGPGYGYTF	TGTGCCAGCAGTTTAAGGGGCCCTGGCTATGGCTACACCTTC
.	TRBV30	TRBJ1-1	.	CAWKVRGPSGEAFF	TGTGCCTGGAAGGTGAGGGGTCCTAGCGGTGAAGCTTTCTTT
.	TRBV5-6	TRBJ2-3	.	CASSLKGGKTDTQYF	TGTGCCAGCAGCTTGAAGGGGGGGAAAACAGATACGCAGTATTTT
.	TRBV9	TRBJ1-5	.	CASSVDYQVDQPQHF	TGTGCCAGCAGCGTAGATTACCAGGTAGATCAGCCCCAGCATTTT
TRBD1	TRBV5-1	TRBJ2-7	few	CASSPAPGQVTYEQYF	TGCGCCAGCAGCCCGGCCCCGGGACAGGTGACCTACGAGCAGTACTTC
.	TRBV24-1	TRBJ1-2	once	CATSDPQGPSPFYGYTF	TGTGCCACCAGTGATCCCCAGGGGCCCAGTCCTTTTTATGGCTACACCTTC
.	TRBV11-2	TRBJ2-3	.	CASSQSQKDTQYF	TGTGCCAGCAGCCAGTCCCAAAAAGATACGCAGTATTTT
TRBD1	TRBV18	TRBJ1-4	.	CASSPRQGGGEKLFF	TGTGCCAGCTCACCGCGACAGGGCGGAGGTGAAAAACTGTTTTTT
.	TRBV30	TRBJ1-1	.	CAWSRREAFF	TGTGCCTGGAGTCGCAGGGAAGCTTTCTTT
.	TRBV18	TRBJ1-2	once	CASSPSGVSGGYTF	TGTGCCAGCTCACCCTCGGGTGTCAGCGGAGGTTACACCTTC
TRBD1	TRBV4-1	TRBJ1-1	.	CASGTFDRGNTEAFF	TGCGCCAGCGGAACCTTTGACAGGGGGAACACTGAAGCTTTCTTT
.	TRBV30	TRBJ2-3	once	CAWSLSTDTQYF	TGTGCCTGGTCCCTTAGCACAGATACGCAGTATTTT
TRBD1	TRBV30	TRBJ1-4	.	CAWATGASNEKLFF	TGTGCCTGGGCGACAGGGGCTTCTAATGAAAAACTGTTTTTT
TRBD2	TRBV7-6	TRBJ2-5	.	CASSKAGGLTLGSQYF	TGTGCCAGCAGTAAAGCGGGAGGGCTTACCTTGGGCTCCCAGTACTTC
.	TRBV18	TRBJ1-4	.	CASGQNLPTATNEKLFF	TGTGCCAGCGGACAGAACCTACCTACCGCAACTAATGAAAAACTGTTTTTT
.	TRBV11-1	TRBJ2-3	.	CASSFRVRGTDTQYF	TGTGCCAGCAGCTTCCGGGTCCGGGGCACAGATACGCAGTATTTT
TRBD1	TRBV28	TRBJ2-5	.	CASSPPEIGTGVPETQYF	TGTGCCAGCAGTCCCCCGGAGATTGGGACAGGGGTTCCCGAGACCCAGTACTTC
TRBD1	TRBV29-1	TRBJ2-3	.	CSVENPSGGGTDTQYF	TGCAGCGTTGAGAACCCCTCAGGGGGCGGGACAGATACGCAGTATTTT
TRBD1	TRBV19	TRBJ1-2	.	CASSIDGNRGSGYTF	TGTGCCAGTAGTATAGACGGCAACAGGGGAAGTGGCTACACCTTC
TRBD1	TRBV29-1	TRBJ1-2	once	CSVTPPGQGTNYGYTF	TGCAGCGTAACCCCTCCGGGACAGGGGACGAACTATGGCTACACCTTC
TRBD2	TRBV7-8	TRBJ2-7	.	CASSPPTSGYYEQYF	TGTGCCAGCAGCCCCCCGACTAGCGGTTACTACGAGCAGTACTTC
TRBD2	TRBV6-1	TRBJ2-1	.	CASNEAGGSSYNEQFF	TGTGCCAGCAACGAAGCGGGGGGGAGCTCCTACAATGAGCAGTTCTTC
TRBD2	TRBV24-1	TRBJ2-5	.	CATSDTSGRGETQYF	TGTGCCACCAGTGATACTAGCGGGAGGGGAGAGACCCAGTACTTC
TRBD2	TRBV5-8	TRBJ2-1	.	CASSLRTSGRAYYNEQFF	TGTGCCAGCAGCTTGCGGACTAGCGGGAGGGCCTACTACAATGAGCAGTTCTTC
.	TRBV6-5	TRBJ1-2	.	CASSDDRRIGYTF	TGTGCCAGCAGCGACGACAGGAGGATCGGCTACACCTTC
.	TRBV14	TRBJ1-5	.	CASSQTKQPQHF	TGTGCCAGCAGCCAAACAAAGCAGCCCCAGCATTTT
TRBD1	TRBV11-3	TRBJ2-3	.	CASSLGDRARTDTQYF	TGTGCCAGCAGCTTAGGCGACAGGGCGCGCACAGATACGCAGTATTTT
.	TRBV4-2	TRBJ1-1	.	CASSPGVGRVTEAFF	TGTGCCAGCAGCCCCGGGGTAGGGAGGGTCACTGAAGCTTTCTTT
.	TRBV9	TRBJ1-1	.	CASSVGMGEENTEAFF	TGTGCCAGCAGCGTAGGCATGGGGGAGGAGAACACTGAAGCTTTCTTT
.	TRBV4-1	TRBJ2-7	.	CASSQDVGTPSEQYF	TGCGCCAGCAGCCAAGATGTAGGGACACCTAGCGAGCAGTACTTC
.	TRBV6-5	TRBJ1-5	.	CASSSLQSQQPQHF	TGTGCCAGCAGTTCGTTACAGAGTCAGCAGCCCCAGCATTTT
.	TRBV27	TRBJ1-1	.	CASAGWTEAFF	TGTGCCAGCGCGGGGTGGACTGAAGCTTTCTTT
.	TRBV18	TRBJ2-5	.	CASSLVYQETQYF	TGTGCCAGCTCCCTCGTATACCAAGAGACCCAGTACTTC